One sample yielded the 9 T cell receptor beta chains listed below, sequenced in a study of cytotoxic CD8 clonotypes in ibrutinib-treated CLL. Clones were sequenced by immunoSEQ multiplex PCR, and TCRdb holds only the in-frame ones, with some missing. Here the sample spans about 130,000 clones, about 80% being singletons. This sample comprised PBMCs, obtained after 12 months of ibrutinib treatment. The origin of the receptors is a human donor with chronic lymphocytic leukemia.

V usage is TRBV6-5 and J usage is TRBJ2-7, with D perhaps matching TRBD2 (5 bases). Germline V lookup: CDR1 MNHEY, CDR2 SVGAGI. The CDR3 length is 16 residues. Trimming stripped 2 bases from V and 3 bases from J, with 17 bases between. CDR3 nucleotide sequence: TGTGCCAGCAGTTACCGAGACCCCGATGAGGGCTACGAGCAGTACTTC. Protein: CASSYRDPDEGYEQYF.

The chain is built from TRBV7-9 and TRBJ2-7, with D possibly being TRBD1 (6 bases). The CDR3 sequence is 13 residues long. V was cut by 0 bases and J by 5 bases, with 8 bases left in between. Germline V gives CDR1 SEHNR, CDR2 FQNEAQ (reference sequence). The CDR3, as DNA: TGTGCCAGCAGCTTAGCGAGGGGGAACGAGCAGTACTTC. Translating gives CASSLARGNEQYF.

This clone was recorded a few times. This sequence joins TRBV10-1 and TRBJ1-1; D ambiguous. The V end was cut by 7 bases, the J end by 0 bases, with 9 bases between. The CDR3 has 13 amino acids. CDR1 and CDR2 from the germline V gene are WNHNN and SYGVQD (reference sequence). CDR3: CASNPTLNTEAFF. CDR3 in DNA: TGCGCCAGCAACCCAACTCTGAACACTGAAGCTTTCTTT.

This clone was recorded once. The CDR3 sequence: CASSDFQLTYEQYF. CDR3 DNA sequence: TGTGCCAGCAGTGATTTCCAGCTCACCTACGAGCAGTACTTC. This chain joins TRBV6-1 and TRBJ2-7; D is uncertain. The CDR3 contains 14 residues. Germline V gives CDR1 MNHNS, CDR2 SASEGT. Trimming took off 3 bases at V and 2 bases at J, with 11 bases between the two ends.

Concerning this clone: As the CDR3 is not closed by the conserved phenylalanine or tryptophan, this likely results from a read error. CDR3 DNA: TGTGCCAGCAGTTACGGGAGCAGTTATAACACTGAAGCTTTCCTT. This codes for CASSYGSSYNTEAFL. The rearrangement links TRBV6-5 to TRBJ1-1, with D unclear. Trimming removed 2 bases at V and 2 bases at J, with 12 bases between. The CDR3 loop spans 15 amino acids. The germline V gene has CDR1 MNHEY and CDR2 SVGAGI.

The rearrangement joins TRBV9 to TRBJ2-3; D remains unclear. Trimming pared 0 bases from V and 4 bases from J, leaving 12 bases between. This CDR3 has 15 residues. Germline assignment: CDR1 SGDLS and CDR2 YYNGEE. CDR3 sequence (DNA): TGTGCCAGCAGCGTAGCTCTCGAGAGGCCAGATACGCAGTATTTT. It translates to CASSVALERPDTQYF.

This clone occurred once. The chain combines TRBV19 with TRBJ1-2, with D possibly being TRBD1 (6 bases). Germline V gene sequence: CDR1 LNHDA, CDR2 SQIVND (reference sequence). This CDR3 has 13 residues. V was pared by 8 bases and J by 4 bases, with 14 bases between. CDR3 sequence reads: CASWMGGGYGYTF. The CDR3 DNA sequence: TGTGCCAGTTGGATGGGGGGCGGCTATGGCTACACCTTC. Based on the CDR3 plus reference TRBV19 and TRBJ1-2, the full variable domain is DGGITQSPKYLFRKEGQNVTLSCEQNLNHDAMYWYRQDPGQGLRLIYYSQIVNDFQKGDIAEGYSVSREKKESFPLTVTSAQKNPTAFYLCASWMGGGYGYTFGSGTRLTVV.

The chain joins TRBV19 to TRBJ2-2; the D gene is possibly TRBD1 (5 bases). This CDR3 comprises 14 residues. Trimming left V 0 bases short and J 4 bases short, with 6 bases between. Germline V gene lookup returns CDR1 LNHDA and CDR2 SQIVND (reference sequence). This CDR3 is CASSIDQGTGELFF. The CDR3 DNA reads as TGTGCCAGTAGTATAGATCAGGGCACCGGGGAGCTGTTTTTT.

The chain joins TRBV28 to TRBJ2-1; D is ambiguous. The germline gives CDR1 MDHEN, CDR2 SYDVKM. V was shortened by 5 bases and J by 8 bases, with 16 bases between the two germline ends. The CDR3 loop spans 14 amino acids. The CDR3 DNA is TGTGCCAGCAGTCCCCCGGACCTTCTGGATGAGCAGTTCTTC. Translation gives CASSPPDLLDEQFF.